This TCR beta chain appears in the sequencing data of a study of PD-1 blockade in classical Hodgkin lymphoma. General study results and limits: Relapsed/refractory patients reportedly had lower baseline diversity than newly diagnosed patients. A significant rise in TCR diversity was seen by C4D1 for CD4+ cells but not for CD8+ cells. It was among complete responders that baseline diversity resembled that of newly diagnosed patients.

Points on this clone: Its matching antigen is unknown.

The CDR3 runs to 14 residues. Germline V gene sequence: CDR1 LNHNV, CDR2 YYDKDF (reference sequence). V gave up 8 bases and J gave up 0 bases, with 11 bases separating them. Clones were read by immunoSEQ multiplex PCR, and TCRdb kept only the in-frame ones, dropping some. The sample records 34,000 or so clones, about 90% being singletons. Time point specified: cycle 4 day 1 (C4D1), after more than five weeks of nivolumab. All the patients suffered relapse after autologous stem cell transplantation, and brentuximab vedotin exposure differed. CD4+ T cells were purified from thawed PBMCs by negative selection. Best outcomes ranged across complete response, partial response and progressive disease.

The gene calls are TRBV15 and TRBJ1-3, with TRBD1 as a possible D gene (5 bases). The clonotype was recovered from a human donor with classical Hodgkin lymphoma. The input for sequencing was CD4+ T cells from blood, taken before the fourth cycle of nivolumab. CDR3 amino acids: CATRRTHSGNTIYF. The CDR3 DNA reads as TGTGCCACCCGAAGGACACACTCTGGAAACACCATATATTTT.